This T cell receptor (beta chain) was captured by sequencing in a study of identical twins. Whole-study findings and limits: Monozygotic twin pairs showed more out-of-frame TCR alpha sharing than models estimated.

This clonotype has a count of ten or more. Its antigen is undetermined. Germline CDR1 reads KGHDR; CDR2 reads SFDVKD. This CDR3 has 14 amino acids. V was cut by 7 bases and J by 2 bases, with 13 bases left in between. Each CDR3 protein is one row after TCRdb ran MiXCR on the 5' RACE reads. The table includes about 470,000 distinct CDR3 sequences, 24% detected once. The same sample was also studied in work on T cells expressing NK-cell markers. That investigation notes: TCR beta repertoires came from sorted CD3+CD56+NKG2C+, CD3+CD56+NKG2C- and CD3+CD56-NKG2C+ T cells.

This receptor was taken from a woman aged 18-29 years in good health. Sequenced: CD4+ T cells sorted from blood. The rearrangement links TRBV24-1 to TRBJ2-5; the D gene is possibly TRBD1 (5 bases). The DNA of the CDR3 is TGTGCCACCAGCAGGGATTTGGGACAAGAGACCCAGTACTTC. Translating it yields CATSRDLGQETQYF.